The T cell receptor (beta chain) described here comes from a study of blood T cell repertoires in COVID-19. Study in general: Acute and convalescent COVID-19 specimens originated in the United States, Italy and Spain.

In the original workflow: Quantification of nucleated cells was approximated via reference gene primer amplification. Profiled with immunoSEQ multiplex PCR; TCRdb holds only in-frame clones, not every one. D and trimming were read from the DNA, whereas the V and J calls and clone size are those reported in that table. The sample includes approximately 150,000 clones, about 86% of them seen just once. The CDR3 consists of 15 residues. Germline lookup yields CDR1 SGHKS and CDR2 YYEKEE (reference sequence). V lost 4 bases to trimming and J lost 9 bases; unmatched junction nucleotides: 9. Source material: peripheral blood. The receptor was derived from a man in his 70s with active or convalescent COVID-19. The chain employs TRBV5-5 and TRBJ1-6; 8 bases match TRBD1. CDR3 in DNA: TGTGCCAGCAGCACATCCGGGACAGGCCTTTCACCCCTCCACTTT. Translated: CASSTSGTGLSPLHF.